These T cell receptor beta chains were read from a single sample in a study of T cell responses to AZD1222 COVID-19 vaccine. Produced via immunoSEQ multiplex PCR; TCRdb's table is partial and in-frame only. The profile shows approximately 140,000 clones, 80% to 95% of them singletons. Sequenced material: peripheral blood, taken on day 0 of AZD1222 vaccination. The receptors here all came from an adult in good health. CDR3s include the opening cysteine and the closing phenylalanine or tryptophan. D genes are given only for firm matches. Not every row has a clone size; where given, it reads once, few, many or a size class.

clone_size: -; v_call: TRBV28; j_call: TRBJ2-1; d_call: -; cdr3_aa: CASSLSQGEAEQFF; cdr3_nt: TGTGCCAGCAGTTTATCCCAGGGTGAGGCTGAGCAGTTCTTC
clone_size: -; v_call: TRBV7-2; j_call: TRBJ2-1; d_call: -; cdr3_aa: CASKRTGGVNEQFF; cdr3_nt: TGTGCCAGCAAACGGACTGGAGGAGTCAATGAGCAGTTCTTC
clone_size: -; v_call: TRBV6-5; j_call: TRBJ2-7; d_call: TRBD2; cdr3_aa: CASSYSRTSPNYEQYF; cdr3_nt: TGTGCCAGCAGTTACTCGAGGACTAGCCCCAACTACGAGCAGTACTTC
clone_size: -; v_call: TRBV7-9; j_call: TRBJ1-1; d_call: -; cdr3_aa: CASTRTPDVTAFF; cdr3_nt: TGTGCCAGCACCCGGACTCCTGATGTAACGGCTTTCTTT
clone_size: -; v_call: TRBV6-6; j_call: TRBJ1-1; d_call: -; cdr3_aa: CASRVVNTEAFF; cdr3_nt: TGTGCCAGCAGGGTTGTGAACACTGAAGCTTTCTTT
clone_size: -; v_call: TRBV30; j_call: TRBJ1-5; d_call: -; cdr3_aa: CAWSPGGNQPQHF; cdr3_nt: TGTGCCTGGAGTCCAGGGGGCAATCAGCCCCAGCATTTT
clone_size: -; v_call: TRBV12-3/TRBV12-4; j_call: TRBJ1-3; d_call: -; cdr3_aa: CASSPRRNTIYF; cdr3_nt: TGTGCCAGCAGCCCCCGTAGAAACACCATATATTTT
clone_size: -; v_call: TRBV5-1; j_call: TRBJ2-7; d_call: -; cdr3_aa: CASSPGRLYEQYF; cdr3_nt: TGCGCCAGCAGCCCCGGTCGCCTCTACGAGCAGTACTTC
clone_size: -; v_call: TRBV9; j_call: TRBJ1-1; d_call: -; cdr3_aa: CASSKGVGVTPKNTEAFF; cdr3_nt: TGTGCCAGCAGCAAAGGGGTCGGGGTCACTCCCAAGAACACTGAAGCTTTCTTT
clone_size: -; v_call: TRBV6-5; j_call: TRBJ1-5; d_call: -; cdr3_aa: CASSSSSGIYQPQHF; cdr3_nt: TGTGCCAGCAGTTCCTCGTCAGGCATATATCAGCCCCAGCATTTT
clone_size: -; v_call: TRBV27; j_call: TRBJ1-3; d_call: -; cdr3_aa: CASSWGGSGNTIYF; cdr3_nt: TGTGCCAGCTCTTGGGGGGGCTCTGGAAACACCATATATTTT
clone_size: -; v_call: TRBV3-1/TRBV3-2; j_call: TRBJ1-1; d_call: -; cdr3_aa: CASSQDAQLNTEAFF; cdr3_nt: TGTGCCAGCAGCCAAGACGCACAGCTGAACACTGAAGCTTTCTTT
clone_size: -; v_call: TRBV5-1; j_call: TRBJ1-2; d_call: -; cdr3_aa: CASSLEVSRGYTF; cdr3_nt: TGCGCCAGCAGCTTGGAAGTTTCTCGGGGCTACACCTTC
clone_size: -; v_call: TRBV6-1; j_call: TRBJ1-2; d_call: -; cdr3_aa: CASSEGETGPRGYTF; cdr3_nt: TGTGCCAGCAGTGAAGGGGAGACGGGCCCTCGGGGCTACACCTTC
clone_size: -; v_call: TRBV15; j_call: TRBJ1-1; d_call: -; cdr3_aa: CATSTRVRGTEAFF; cdr3_nt: TGTGCCACCAGCACCCGGGTTCGGGGCACTGAAGCTTTCTTT
clone_size: -; v_call: TRBV6-1; j_call: TRBJ1-1; d_call: -; cdr3_aa: CASSEYVGSTATEAFF; cdr3_nt: TGTGCCAGCAGTGAATATGTAGGGAGTACTGCCACTGAAGCTTTCTTT
clone_size: -; v_call: TRBV2; j_call: TRBJ2-1; d_call: -; cdr3_aa: CASMVGGRSYNEQFF; cdr3_nt: TGTGCCAGCATGGTTGGCGGAAGATCCTACAATGAGCAGTTCTTC
clone_size: -; v_call: TRBV14; j_call: TRBJ1-4; d_call: -; cdr3_aa: CASSRGRLREKLFF; cdr3_nt: TGTGCCAGCAGCCGCGGGCGCCTTCGTGAAAAACTGTTTTTT
clone_size: -; v_call: TRBV29-1; j_call: TRBJ2-7; d_call: -; cdr3_aa: CSVEGPETYEQYF; cdr3_nt: TGCAGCGTTGAGGGGCCTGAAACCTACGAGCAGTACTTC
clone_size: -; v_call: TRBV19; j_call: TRBJ1-1; d_call: -; cdr3_aa: CASNPLGSGLNTEAFF; cdr3_nt: TGTGCCAGTAATCCGCTAGGGAGCGGTCTGAACACTGAAGCTTTCTTT
clone_size: -; v_call: TRBV11-2; j_call: TRBJ1-2; d_call: TRBD1; cdr3_aa: CASSLLSGTGGSGYTF; cdr3_nt: TGTGCCAGCAGTCTACTTTCCGGGACAGGGGGCTCTGGCTACACCTTC
clone_size: -; v_call: TRBV29-1; j_call: TRBJ1-1; d_call: -; cdr3_aa: CSVGTGGNTEAFF; cdr3_nt: TGCAGCGTTGGGACGGGGGGGAACACTGAAGCTTTCTTT
clone_size: -; v_call: TRBV5-1; j_call: TRBJ1-6; d_call: TRBD1; cdr3_aa: CASSLLPGQGGSPLHF; cdr3_nt: TGCGCCAGCAGCTTGCTTCCGGGACAGGGAGGATCACCCCTCCACTTT
clone_size: -; v_call: TRBV5-6; j_call: TRBJ1-4; d_call: -; cdr3_aa: CASSLYLTGRNEKLFF; cdr3_nt: TGTGCCAGCAGCTTGTATCTAACAGGGAGGAACGAAAAACTGTTTTTT
clone_size: -; v_call: TRBV30; j_call: TRBJ2-5; d_call: TRBD2; cdr3_aa: CAWGTSGSVETQYF; cdr3_nt: TGTGCCTGGGGGACTAGCGGGAGTGTGGAGACCCAGTACTTC
clone_size: -; v_call: TRBV18; j_call: TRBJ2-5; d_call: -; cdr3_aa: CASSPATTGLQTQYF; cdr3_nt: TGTGCCAGCTCACCAGCTACCACTGGGTTACAGACCCAGTACTTC
clone_size: -; v_call: TRBV5-1; j_call: TRBJ1-3; d_call: TRBD1; cdr3_aa: CASSRDRGSGSIYF; cdr3_nt: TGCGCCAGCAGCAGGGACAGGGGATCGGGCTCCATATATTTT
clone_size: -; v_call: TRBV19; j_call: TRBJ1-5; d_call: -; cdr3_aa: CASSRTDSNQPQHF; cdr3_nt: TGTGCCAGTAGTCGAACAGATAGCAATCAGCCCCAGCATTTT
clone_size: once; v_call: TRBV7-2; j_call: TRBJ2-1; d_call: TRBD2; cdr3_aa: CASSFQSLAGDNEQFF; cdr3_nt: TGTGCCAGCAGCTTCCAATCTTTAGCGGGGGACAATGAGCAGTTCTTC
clone_size: -; v_call: TRBV6-2/TRBV6-3; j_call: TRBJ1-5; d_call: -; cdr3_aa: CASSRRGNNQPQHF; cdr3_nt: TGTGCCAGCAGCCGTCGGGGTAACAATCAGCCCCAGCATTTT
clone_size: -; v_call: TRBV30; j_call: TRBJ2-1; d_call: -; cdr3_aa: CAWSVYPPYNEQFF; cdr3_nt: TGTGCCTGGAGTGTATATCCCCCCTACAATGAGCAGTTCTTC
clone_size: -; v_call: TRBV27; j_call: TRBJ2-3; d_call: TRBD2; cdr3_aa: CASSLRLAGANTQYF; cdr3_nt: TGTGCCAGCAGTTTGCGACTAGCGGGAGCAAATACGCAGTATTTT
clone_size: -; v_call: TRBV5-4; j_call: TRBJ1-1; d_call: -; cdr3_aa: CASSPRQEPKAFF; cdr3_nt: TGTGCCAGCAGCCCTAGACAGGAGCCTAAAGCTTTCTTT
clone_size: -; v_call: TRBV18; j_call: TRBJ1-1; d_call: -; cdr3_aa: CASSPPEAGRDTEAFF; cdr3_nt: TGTGCCAGCTCACCGCCAGAAGCGGGAAGGGACACTGAAGCTTTCTTT
clone_size: -; v_call: TRBV27; j_call: TRBJ2-7; d_call: -; cdr3_aa: CASRPRLVIYEQYF; cdr3_nt: TGTGCCAGCAGGCCCAGACTAGTTATCTACGAGCAGTACTTC
clone_size: -; v_call: TRBV15; j_call: TRBJ2-1; d_call: TRBD2; cdr3_aa: CATSRDRLAGGPYNEQFF; cdr3_nt: TGTGCCACCAGCAGAGATAGACTAGCGGGAGGGCCATACAATGAGCAGTTCTTC
clone_size: -; v_call: TRBV6-4; j_call: TRBJ1-2; d_call: -; cdr3_aa: CASRGLYGYTF; cdr3_nt: TGTGCCAGCAGGGGCCTCTATGGCTACACCTTC
clone_size: -; v_call: TRBV10-1; j_call: TRBJ1-6; d_call: -; cdr3_aa: CASKGGGREGSLDAPLHF; cdr3_nt: TGCGCCAGCAAGGGCGGAGGCAGGGAAGGCTCGTTAGATGCACCCCTCCACTTT
clone_size: -; v_call: TRBV5-5; j_call: TRBJ2-2; d_call: -; cdr3_aa: CASSRGTLVNTGELFF; cdr3_nt: TGTGCCAGCAGCCGGGGGACTTTGGTTAACACCGGGGAGCTGTTTTTT
clone_size: -; v_call: TRBV3-1/TRBV3-2; j_call: TRBJ2-1; d_call: -; cdr3_aa: CASSQRGEYNEQFF; cdr3_nt: TGTGCCAGCAGCCAGCGGGGTGAATACAATGAGCAGTTCTTC
clone_size: -; v_call: TRBV7-9; j_call: TRBJ1-2; d_call: TRBD1; cdr3_aa: CASSLGGTANLYGYTF; cdr3_nt: TGTGCCAGCAGCTTAGGGGGGACAGCGAACCTATATGGCTACACCTTC
clone_size: -; v_call: TRBV6-5; j_call: TRBJ1-6; d_call: -; cdr3_aa: CASSYRNLNSPLHF; cdr3_nt: TGTGCCAGCAGTTACAGAAACCTAAATTCACCCCTCCACTTT
clone_size: -; v_call: TRBV7-2; j_call: TRBJ1-3; d_call: -; cdr3_aa: CASSLSRAGNTIYF; cdr3_nt: TGTGCCAGCAGCTTAAGCCGGGCTGGAAACACCATATATTTT
clone_size: -; v_call: TRBV30; j_call: TRBJ2-5; d_call: TRBD2; cdr3_aa: CAWSVGAGGKEETQYF; cdr3_nt: TGTGCCTGGAGTGTAGGGGCGGGAGGGAAAGAAGAGACCCAGTACTTC
clone_size: -; v_call: TRBV15; j_call: TRBJ1-5; d_call: TRBD1; cdr3_aa: CATSREGGQTGGHQPQHF; cdr3_nt: TGTGCCACCAGCAGAGAGGGGGGACAGACCGGCGGGCATCAGCCCCAGCATTTT
clone_size: -; v_call: TRBV28; j_call: TRBJ1-5; d_call: -; cdr3_aa: CASSRGGQPQHF; cdr3_nt: TGTGCCAGCAGCAGGGGTGGGCAGCCCCAGCATTTT
clone_size: -; v_call: TRBV7-6; j_call: TRBJ1-4; d_call: TRBD1; cdr3_aa: CASRRTGETNEKLFF; cdr3_nt: TGTGCCAGCAGGCGGACAGGGGAAACTAATGAAAAACTGTTTTTT
clone_size: -; v_call: TRBV10-3; j_call: TRBJ1-6; d_call: -; cdr3_aa: CAISESSRGNSPLHF; cdr3_nt: TGTGCCATCAGTGAGTCTTCTAGGGGTAATTCACCCCTCCACTTT
clone_size: -; v_call: TRBV27; j_call: TRBJ1-2; d_call: TRBD1; cdr3_aa: CASSSTGVNYGYTF; cdr3_nt: TGTGCCAGCAGTTCGACAGGGGTCAACTATGGCTACACCTTC